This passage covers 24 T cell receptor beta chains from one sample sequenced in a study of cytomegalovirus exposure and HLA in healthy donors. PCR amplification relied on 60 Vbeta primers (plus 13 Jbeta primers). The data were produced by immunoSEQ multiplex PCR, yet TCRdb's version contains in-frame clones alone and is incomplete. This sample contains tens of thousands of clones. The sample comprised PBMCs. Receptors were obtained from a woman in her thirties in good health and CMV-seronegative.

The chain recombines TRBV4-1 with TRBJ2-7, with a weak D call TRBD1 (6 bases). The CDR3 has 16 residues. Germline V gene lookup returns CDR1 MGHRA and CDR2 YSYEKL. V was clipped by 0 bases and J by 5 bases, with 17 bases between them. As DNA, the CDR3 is TGCGCCAGCAGCCAAGAATTGGGCAGGGGTTTGAACGAGCAGTACTTC. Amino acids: CASSQELGRGLNEQYF.

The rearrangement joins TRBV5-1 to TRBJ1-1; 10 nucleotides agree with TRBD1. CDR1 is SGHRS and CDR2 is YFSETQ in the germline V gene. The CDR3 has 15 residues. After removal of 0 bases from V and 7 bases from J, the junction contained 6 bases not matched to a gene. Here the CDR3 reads CASSLVGTGVDEAFF. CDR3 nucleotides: TGCGCCAGCAGCTTGGTGGGGACAGGGGTTGATGAAGCTTTCTTT.

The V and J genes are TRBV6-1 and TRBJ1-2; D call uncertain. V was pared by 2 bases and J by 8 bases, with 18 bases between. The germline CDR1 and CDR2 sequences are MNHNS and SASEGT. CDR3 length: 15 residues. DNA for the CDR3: TGTGCCAGCAGTGAATTAGTAGGGTTAGGGAGCGGCTACACCTTC. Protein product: CASSELVGLGSGYTF.

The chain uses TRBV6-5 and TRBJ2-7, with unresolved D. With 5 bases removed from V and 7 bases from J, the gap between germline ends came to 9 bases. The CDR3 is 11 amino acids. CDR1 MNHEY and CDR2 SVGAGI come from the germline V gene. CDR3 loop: CASSNEREQYF. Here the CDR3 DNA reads TGTGCCAGCAGTAACGAGCGTGAGCAGTACTTC.

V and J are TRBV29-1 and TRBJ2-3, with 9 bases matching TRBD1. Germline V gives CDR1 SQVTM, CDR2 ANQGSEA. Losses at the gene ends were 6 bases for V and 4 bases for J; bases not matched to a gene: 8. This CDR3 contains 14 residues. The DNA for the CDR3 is TGCAGCGTGGTGGGGACAGGGTTTTCAGATACGCAGTATTTT. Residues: CSVVGTGFSDTQYF.

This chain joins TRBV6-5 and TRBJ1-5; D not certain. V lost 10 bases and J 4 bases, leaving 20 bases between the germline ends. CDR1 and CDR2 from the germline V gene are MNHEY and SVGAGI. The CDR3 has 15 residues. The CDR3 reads CATQARTPPNQPQHF. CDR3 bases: TGTGCCACCCAGGCCCGTACGCCACCGAATCAGCCCCAGCATTTT.

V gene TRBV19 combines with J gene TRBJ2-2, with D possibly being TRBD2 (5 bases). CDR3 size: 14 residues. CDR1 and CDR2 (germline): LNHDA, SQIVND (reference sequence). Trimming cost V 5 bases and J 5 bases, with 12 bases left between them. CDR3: CASSPGIRTGELFF. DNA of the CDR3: TGTGCCAGTAGTCCCGGGATACGTACCGGGGAGCTGTTTTTT.

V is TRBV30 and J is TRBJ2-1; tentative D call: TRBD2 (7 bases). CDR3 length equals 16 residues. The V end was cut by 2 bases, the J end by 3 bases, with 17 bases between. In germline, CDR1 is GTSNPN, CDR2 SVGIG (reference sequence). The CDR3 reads CAWSPKGGAVYNEQFF. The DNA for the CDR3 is TGTGCCTGGAGTCCGAAAGGGGGGGCTGTCTACAATGAGCAGTTCTTC.

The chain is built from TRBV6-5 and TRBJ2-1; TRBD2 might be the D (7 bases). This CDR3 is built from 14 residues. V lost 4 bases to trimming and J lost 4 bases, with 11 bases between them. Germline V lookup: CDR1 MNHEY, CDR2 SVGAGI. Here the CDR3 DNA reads TGTGCCAGCAGTTTCAGGGGAGGGTACAATGAGCAGTTCTTC. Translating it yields CASSFRGGYNEQFF.

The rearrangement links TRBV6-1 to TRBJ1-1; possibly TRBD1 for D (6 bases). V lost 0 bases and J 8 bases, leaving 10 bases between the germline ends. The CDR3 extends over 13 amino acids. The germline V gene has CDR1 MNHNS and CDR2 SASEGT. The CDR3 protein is CASSEAGGAEAFF. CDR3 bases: TGTGCCAGCAGTGAAGCAGGGGGGGCAGAAGCTTTCTTT.

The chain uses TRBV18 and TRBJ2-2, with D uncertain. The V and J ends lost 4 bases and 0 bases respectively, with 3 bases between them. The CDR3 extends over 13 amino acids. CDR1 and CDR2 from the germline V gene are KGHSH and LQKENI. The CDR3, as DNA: TGTGCCAGCTCACACACGAACACCGGGGAGCTGTTTTTT. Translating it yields CASSHTNTGELFF.

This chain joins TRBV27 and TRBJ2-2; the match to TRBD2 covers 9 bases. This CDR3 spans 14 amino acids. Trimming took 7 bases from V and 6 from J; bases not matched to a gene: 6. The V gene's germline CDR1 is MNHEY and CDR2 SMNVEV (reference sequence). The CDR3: CASTAGGRSGELFF. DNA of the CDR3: TGTGCCAGCACCGCGGGGGGGCGGTCCGGGGAGCTGTTTTTT.

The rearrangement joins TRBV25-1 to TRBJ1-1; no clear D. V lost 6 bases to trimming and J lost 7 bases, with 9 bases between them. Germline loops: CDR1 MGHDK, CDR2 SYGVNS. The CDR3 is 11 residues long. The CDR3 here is CASSGSSEAFF. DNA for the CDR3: TGTGCCAGCAGCGGGAGCAGTGAAGCTTTCTTT.

CDR3 DNA: TGTGCCAGCAGCTCTGGGGGGGGTTTGACTGAAGCTTTCTTT. As protein: CASSSGGGLTEAFF. The chain recombines TRBV11-2 with TRBJ1-1, with a weak D call TRBD1 (5 bases). This CDR3 contains 14 residues. V was pared by 4 bases and J by 5 bases, with 14 bases between. Germline-derived CDR1 and CDR2 are SGHAT and FQNNGV. Combining the CDR3 with reference TRBV11-2 and TRBJ1-1 gives the whole variable domain EAGVAQSPRYKIIEKRQSVAFWCNPISGHATLYWYQQILGQGPKLLIQFQNNGVVDDSQLPKDRFSAERLKGVDSTLKIQPAKLEDSAVYLCASSSGGGLTEAFFGQGTRLTVV.

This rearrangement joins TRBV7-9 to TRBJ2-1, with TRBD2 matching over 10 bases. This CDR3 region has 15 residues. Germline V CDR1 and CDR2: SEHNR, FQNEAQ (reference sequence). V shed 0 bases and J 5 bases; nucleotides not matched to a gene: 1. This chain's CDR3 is CASSLALAGNNEQFF. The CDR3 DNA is TGTGCCAGCAGCTTAGCACTAGCGGGGAACAATGAGCAGTTCTTC.

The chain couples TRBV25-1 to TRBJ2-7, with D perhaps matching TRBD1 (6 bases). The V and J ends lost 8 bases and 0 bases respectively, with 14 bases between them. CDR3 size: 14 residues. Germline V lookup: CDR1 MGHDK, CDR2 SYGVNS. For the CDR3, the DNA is TGTGCCAGCCGGGACGACAGGATCTCCTACGAGCAGTACTTC. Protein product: CASRDDRISYEQYF.

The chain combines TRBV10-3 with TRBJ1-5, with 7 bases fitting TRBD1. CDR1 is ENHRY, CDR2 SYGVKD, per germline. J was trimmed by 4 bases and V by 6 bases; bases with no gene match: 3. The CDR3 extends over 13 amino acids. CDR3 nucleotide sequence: TGTGCCATCAGCTTGGGACAGAATCAGCCCCAGCATTTT. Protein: CAISLGQNQPQHF.

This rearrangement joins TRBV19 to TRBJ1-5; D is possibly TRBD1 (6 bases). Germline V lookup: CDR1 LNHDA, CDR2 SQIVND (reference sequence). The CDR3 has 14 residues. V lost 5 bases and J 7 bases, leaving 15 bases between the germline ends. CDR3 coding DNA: TGTGCCAGTAGTGTACAGGGAAGTGGGCAGCCCCAGCATTTT. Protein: CASSVQGSGQPQHF.

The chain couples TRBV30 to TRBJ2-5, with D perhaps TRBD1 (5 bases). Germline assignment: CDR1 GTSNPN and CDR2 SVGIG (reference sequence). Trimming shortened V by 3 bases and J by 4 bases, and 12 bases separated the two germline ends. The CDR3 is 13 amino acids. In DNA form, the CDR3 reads TGTGCCTGGAGCGCCAGGGAAGGAGAGACCCAGTACTTC. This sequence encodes CAWSAREGETQYF.

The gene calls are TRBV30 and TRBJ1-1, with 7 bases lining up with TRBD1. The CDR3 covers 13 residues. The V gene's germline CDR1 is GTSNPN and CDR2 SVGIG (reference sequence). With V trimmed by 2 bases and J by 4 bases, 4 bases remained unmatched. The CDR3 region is CAWSTTGSTEAFF. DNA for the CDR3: TGTGCCTGGAGTACGACAGGGTCCACTGAAGCTTTCTTT.

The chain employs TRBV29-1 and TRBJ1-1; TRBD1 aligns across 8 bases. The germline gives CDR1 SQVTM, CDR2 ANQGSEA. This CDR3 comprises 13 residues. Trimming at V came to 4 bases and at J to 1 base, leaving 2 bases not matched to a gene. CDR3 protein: CSVADRANTEAFF. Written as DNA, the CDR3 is TGCAGCGTTGCGGACAGGGCGAACACTGAAGCTTTCTTT.

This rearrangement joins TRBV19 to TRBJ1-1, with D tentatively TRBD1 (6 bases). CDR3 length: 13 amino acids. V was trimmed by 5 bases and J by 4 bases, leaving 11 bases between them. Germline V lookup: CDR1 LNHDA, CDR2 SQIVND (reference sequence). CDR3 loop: CASSDGQLTEAFF. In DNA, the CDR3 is TGTGCCAGTAGTGACGGACAGCTCACTGAAGCTTTCTTT.

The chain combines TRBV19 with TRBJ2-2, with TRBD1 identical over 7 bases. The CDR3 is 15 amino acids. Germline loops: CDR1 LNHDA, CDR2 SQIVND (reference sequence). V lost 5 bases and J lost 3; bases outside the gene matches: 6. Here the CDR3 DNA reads TGTGCCAGTAGTCCGAGGGACAGCGACACCGGGGAGCTGTTTTTT. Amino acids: CASSPRDSDTGELFF.

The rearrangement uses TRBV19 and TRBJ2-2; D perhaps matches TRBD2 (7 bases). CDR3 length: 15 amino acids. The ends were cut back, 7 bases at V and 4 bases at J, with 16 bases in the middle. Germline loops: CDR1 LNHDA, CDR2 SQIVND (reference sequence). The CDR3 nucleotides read TGTGCCAGTACATCGCTTAGGGGGGGCACCGGGGAGCTGTTTTTT. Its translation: CASTSLRGGTGELFF.